The 9 T cell receptor beta chains below were found in one sample sequenced in a study of long-term antiretroviral therapy in people with HIV. A v3.0 immunoSEQ assay was performed at survey level. Sequencing was performed with immunoSEQ multiplex PCR; in TCRdb, only in-frame clones are kept and a portion is missing. The table includes some 23,000 clones, more than 65% detected once. Source: unsorted PBMCs, taken 0.5 years after starting antiretroviral therapy. The source of these receptors is a woman aged 40 to 50 with HIV.

The genes are TRBV6-1 and TRBJ1-2, with D maybe TRBD1 (5 bases). This CDR3 has 14 residues. The V and J ends lost 3 bases and 4 bases respectively, with 12 bases between them. Germline V gene data show CDR1 as MNHNS and CDR2 as SASEGT. CDR3 loop: CASSDVGDGYGYTF. DNA of the CDR3: TGTGCCAGCAGTGACGTCGGGGACGGCTATGGCTACACCTTC.

By share of the sample, this clone is medium-sized. The chain links TRBV2 to TRBJ2-1, with a tentative D call TRBD2 (5 bases). V lost 1 base, J lost 6 bases, and 10 bases lay in between. Germline-derived CDR1 and CDR2 are SNHLY and FYNNEI. This CDR3 has 14 amino acids. The CDR3 here is CASSEGLSSNEQFF. The CDR3 DNA sequence: TGTGCCAGCAGTGAAGGACTATCGTCCAATGAGCAGTTCTTC.

This clone was detected a few times. The chain combines TRBV7-6 with TRBJ2-7; D gene unclear. CDR3 length: 15 amino acids. Trimming removed 5 bases at V and 6 bases at J, with 20 bases between. The germline CDR1 and CDR2 sequences are SGHVS and FNYEAQ. CDR3 protein: CASSRLTSTLSEQYF. The CDR3 region has the DNA TGTGCCAGCAGCCGTCTTACTTCAACTCTTAGCGAGCAGTACTTC. Based on the CDR3 plus reference TRBV7-6 and TRBJ2-7, the full variable domain is GAGVSQSPRYKVTKRGQDVALRCDPISGHVSLYWYRQALGQGPEFLTYFNYEAQQDKSGLPNDRFSAERPEGSISTLTIQRTEQRDSAMYRCASSRLTSTLSEQYFGPGTRLTVT.

This clone was detected only a few times. The rearrangement joins TRBV11-1 to TRBJ2-7; no clear D gene. V lost 1 base and J lost 5, with 6 bases in between. The CDR3 runs to 12 residues. Germline V gene data show CDR1 as SGHAT and CDR2 as FQDESV (reference sequence). CDR3 DNA: TGTGCCAGCAGCTTAGAGGGTAACGAGCAGTACTTC. Its translation: CASSLEGNEQYF.

CDR3 residues: CASRVAGGFYEQYF. The CDR3 bases are TGTGCCAGCAGAGTAGCGGGGGGCTTCTACGAGCAGTACTTC. The chain couples TRBV6-5 to TRBJ2-7; TRBD2 matches 10 bases. This CDR3 comprises 14 residues. With 6 bases clipped from V and 3 bases from J, the junction kept 5 bases outside the gene matches. Germline V gene lookup returns CDR1 MNHEY and CDR2 SVGAGI.

The chain uses TRBV6-5 and TRBJ2-7, with D uncertain. Germline V gene sequence: CDR1 MNHEY, CDR2 SVGAGI. The V gene lost 4 bases and the J gene lost 0 bases, with 13 bases spanning the gap. CDR3 size: 15 residues. For the CDR3, the DNA is TGTGCCAGCAGTTCTCCGACGGCGGCCTCCTACGAGCAGTACTTC. This translates into CASSSPTAASYEQYF.

V usage is TRBV9 and J usage is TRBJ2-3; D remains unclear. The length of the CDR3 is 13 residues. The V and J ends lost 0 bases and 3 bases respectively, with 5 bases between them. CDR1 and CDR2 from the germline V gene are SGDLS and YYNGEE. The CDR3 loop reads CASSVEATDTQYF. CDR3 nucleotide sequence: TGTGCCAGCAGCGTAGAGGCGACAGATACGCAGTATTTT.

The CDR3 nucleotides read TGTGCCAGCAGCTTAGCGGGTCCTGGGAATCGAGAGACCCAGTACTTC. This sequence encodes CASSLAGPGNRETQYF. This sequence joins TRBV7-9 and TRBJ2-5; D unresolved. This CDR3 contains 16 residues. Trimming pared 0 bases from V and 4 bases from J, leaving 15 bases between. CDR1 SEHNR and CDR2 FQNEAQ come from the germline V gene (reference sequence).

The gene calls are TRBV7-2 and TRBJ2-7, with TRBD2 matching over 8 bases. The germline V gene has CDR1 SGHTA and CDR2 FQGNSA. Unmatched junction bases numbered 5, after V lost 1 base and J lost 6 bases. The CDR3 runs 14 residues. The CDR3 here is CASSLGRGGLEQYF. As DNA, the CDR3 is TGTGCCAGCAGCTTAGGACGGGGGGGCCTCGAGCAGTACTTC.